This T cell receptor beta chain was sequenced in a study of a mutant IDH1 vaccine in newly diagnosed glioma. Looking at the study overall: Previous care, which was radiotherapy, temozolomide, or both, most often involved both.

General study results and limits: Vaccine-induced responses were seen in roughly 93% of patients, spanning several MHC alleles.

In the case of this clone: Its matching antigen is unknown.

Produced via immunoSEQ multiplex PCR; TCRdb's table is partial and in-frame only. The data show about 56,000 clones, with roughly nine tenths seen just once and 1.5% to 2% held by the top ten. The length of the CDR3 is 14 residues. Trimming stripped 2 bases from V and 4 bases from J, with 12 bases between. Germline V gene sequence: CDR1 SGHTA, CDR2 FQGTGA. Time point noted: week 35, safety follow-up. Topical imiquimod accompanied each vaccine dose, which consisted of 300 ug of mutant IDH1 20-mer peptide. The vaccination schedule gave patients eight doses in weeks 1, 3, 5, 7, 11, 15, 19 and 23. The J gene is TRBJ2-7, the V gene TRBV7-3; D is possibly TRBD1 or TRBD2 (5 bases each). The sample here was PBMCs, taken from a glioma patient whose treatment included an IDH1 peptide vaccine. The source of this sequence is a man in his forties with glioma. Here the CDR3 DNA reads TGTGCCAGCAGCTTAGGGACCTTTGGATACGAGCAGTACTTC. It codes for CASSLGTFGYEQYF.